Listed below are T cell receptor beta chains from one sample, sequenced in a study of a mutant IDH1 vaccine in newly diagnosed glioma. Their antigen targets remain unknown. Only in-frame clones appear in the TCRdb table, and some are missing; sequencing was by immunoSEQ multiplex PCR. This table has tens of thousands of clones, roughly 84% appearing once. The specimen was PBMCs, collected from a glioma patient whose treatment included an IDH1 peptide vaccine. The receptor set was obtained from a man younger than 45 with glioma. CDR3s include the opening cysteine and the closing phenylalanine or tryptophan. The order of the fields is V gene, D gene, J gene, clone size, CDR3 protein, CDR3 DNA. D genes are given only for firm matches. Size is omitted from some rows. Given values are once, few, many or a class for expanded clones.

>TRBV6-1|NA|TRBJ1-5|once
CASSDDTANQPQHF
TGTGCCAGCAGTGATGACACCGCCAATCAGCCCCAGCATTTT
>TRBV10-1|NA|TRBJ2-3|NA
CASSEKAGAFTDTQYF
TGCGCCAGCAGTGAGAAGGCGGGGGCCTTCACAGATACGCAGTATTTT
>TRBV6-1|NA|TRBJ1-5|NA
CAGRQANNQPQHF
TGTGCCGGCAGACAGGCCAACAATCAGCCCCAGCATTTT
>TRBV6-1|NA|TRBJ1-2|NA
CASRRSGVGGRGYTF
TGTGCCAGCAGACGGTCAGGTGTCGGTGGCCGTGGCTACACCTTC
>TRBV9|NA|TRBJ1-3|NA
CASSGEGGFNTIYF
TGTGCCAGCAGCGGAGAAGGAGGGTTTAACACCATATATTTT
>TRBV11-3|NA|TRBJ1-5|few
CASSLASLSQPQHF
TGTGCCAGCAGCTTAGCTTCCCTGTCCCAGCCCCAGCATTTT
>TRBV27|TRBD1|TRBJ1-2|once
CASRLSGQGYGYTF
TGTGCCAGCAGACTATCGGGACAGGGCTATGGCTACACCTTC
>TRBV4-2|NA|TRBJ2-1|NA
CASSQDGRGANEQFF
TGTGCCAGCAGCCAAGACGGTAGGGGAGCCAATGAGCAGTTCTTC
>TRBV18|NA|TRBJ1-1|NA
CASSPQPEWGTEAFF
TGTGCCAGCTCACCGCAACCAGAATGGGGCACTGAAGCTTTCTTT
>TRBV5-1|NA|TRBJ2-7|NA
CASSLEKGTATYEQYF
TGCGCCAGCAGCTTGGAGAAGGGGACTGCTACCTACGAGCAGTACTTC
>TRBV19|TRBD2|TRBJ2-1|NA
CASSSLAGGRYNEQFF
TGTGCCAGTAGTTCCCTAGCGGGGGGGCGTTACAATGAGCAGTTCTTC
>TRBV30|NA|TRBJ2-5|NA
CAWTDGAQETQYF
TGTGCCTGGACGGACGGAGCCCAAGAGACCCAGTACTTC
>TRBV5-1|NA|TRBJ2-5|NA
CASSLKPRELQETQYF
TGCGCCAGCAGCTTGAAGCCCAGGGAACTCCAAGAGACCCAGTACTTC
>TRBV27|NA|TRBJ1-1|few
CASSRLGAEAFF
TGTGCCAGCAGTCGCTTGGGGGCTGAAGCTTTCTTT
>TRBV14|TRBD1|TRBJ2-7|NA
CASSQGLGGAYEQYF
TGTGCCAGCAGCCAAGGTCTAGGGGGCGCTTACGAGCAGTACTTC
>TRBV6-1|NA|TRBJ1-4|NA
CASSEAIRGSATNEKLFF
TGTGCCAGCAGTGAAGCCATTAGGGGATCCGCAACTAATGAAAAACTGTTTTTT
>TRBV30|NA|TRBJ1-5|NA
CAWSADSNQPQHF
TGTGCCTGGAGTGCCGATAGCAATCAGCCCCAGCATTTT
>TRBV19|NA|TRBJ1-1|NA
CASSEGNTEAFF
TGTGCCAGTAGCGAGGGGAACACTGAAGCTTTCTTT
>TRBV6-5|NA|TRBJ1-1|NA
CASRPPLAVTEAFF
TGTGCCAGCAGACCCCCCCTCGCCGTCACTGAAGCTTTCTTT
>TRBV18|TRBD1|TRBJ1-1|few
CASSGTGSTEAFF
TGTGCCAGCTCAGGGACAGGGTCCACTGAAGCTTTCTTT
>TRBV6-5|NA|TRBJ1-2|NA
CASSRGRLNYGYTF
TGTGCCAGCAGTCGGGGACGTCTAAACTATGGCTACACCTTC
>TRBV19|TRBD1|TRBJ1-6|NA
CASTPTIQGLTSPLHF
TGTGCCAGTACACCCACAATACAGGGGCTCACTTCACCCCTCCACTTT
>TRBV19|NA|TRBJ1-6|NA
CASSIRTGYSPLHF
TGTGCCAGTAGTATCCGGACGGGGTATTCCCCCCTCCACTTT
>TRBV7-6|NA|TRBJ2-2|NA
CASSLEEGSWELFF
TGTGCCAGCAGCTTAGAAGAGGGAAGTTGGGAGCTGTTTTTT
>TRBV19|NA|TRBJ2-7|NA
CASSISGDSYEQYF
TGTGCCAGTAGTATTTCCGGGGACTCCTACGAGCAGTACTTC
>TRBV2|TRBD2|TRBJ2-1|NA
CASSGSAGGAFFDEQFF
TGTGCCAGCAGTGGAAGTGCGGGGGGGGCTTTTTTTGATGAGCAGTTCTTC
>TRBV5-4|TRBD1|TRBJ2-7|NA
CASSLDYLGQGSYEQYF
TGTGCCAGCAGCTTGGACTACCTGGGACAGGGAAGCTACGAGCAGTACTTC
>TRBV19|NA|TRBJ1-1|few
CASSIPGDREAFF
TGTGCCAGTAGTATCCCCGGGGACCGTGAAGCTTTCTTT
>TRBV25-1|NA|TRBJ1-6|NA
CASSDEGLRSPLHF
TGTGCCAGCAGTGATGAGGGGCTAAGATCACCCCTCCACTTT
>TRBV7-9|NA|TRBJ2-5|NA
CASSLLIGGFEETQYF
TGTGCCAGCAGCTTATTAATAGGAGGGTTCGAAGAGACCCAGTACTTC
>TRBV2|NA|TRBJ1-5|few
CASSEDRVPNQPQHF
TGTGCCAGCAGTGAAGACAGAGTCCCGAATCAGCCCCAGCATTTT
>TRBV7-6|NA|TRBJ2-2|once
CASSLVGGVLTPGELFF
TGTGCCAGCAGCTTAGTAGGGGGGGTATTGACCCCCGGGGAGCTGTTTTTT
>TRBV19|NA|TRBJ1-5|NA
CASKEGRGFNQPQHF
TGTGCCAGTAAGGAGGGTAGGGGTTTCAATCAGCCCCAGCATTTT
>TRBV12-5|NA|TRBJ1-1|NA
CASGLVALSREGTEAFF
TGTGCTAGTGGTTTGGTAGCTTTATCCCGGGAGGGCACTGAAGCTTTCTTT
>TRBV15|NA|TRBJ1-5|NA
CATSRDRMSGNQPQHF
TGTGCCACCAGCAGAGATAGGATGTCGGGCAATCAGCCCCAGCATTTT
>TRBV6-5|TRBD1|TRBJ2-7|NA
CASSYDRGNEQYF
TGTGCCAGCAGTTACGACAGGGGGAACGAGCAGTACTTC
>TRBV19|NA|TRBJ1-4|NA
CASSSSGGDEKLFF
TGTGCCAGTAGTTCGTCCGGGGGAGATGAAAAACTGTTTTTT
>TRBV10-2|NA|TRBJ1-6|NA
CASSTSPGNPYNSPLHF
TGCGCCAGCAGTACCAGCCCGGGGAATCCCTATAATTCACCCCTCCACTTT
>TRBV5-1|TRBD1|TRBJ1-1|few
CASSKGQGISMNTEAFF
TGCGCCAGCAGCAAGGGACAGGGGATTTCGATGAACACTGAAGCTTTCTTT
>TRBV7-6|TRBD2|TRBJ2-1|NA
CASSPGTSGDEQFF
TGTGCCAGCAGCCCGGGGACTAGCGGGGATGAGCAGTTCTTC
>TRBV7-9|NA|TRBJ2-5|NA
CASSPGSAGRQETQYF
TGTGCCAGCAGCCCCGGGAGTGCGGGCCGTCAAGAGACCCAGTACTTC
>TRBV12-5|NA|TRBJ2-3|NA
CASGFGDGDTQYF
TGTGCTAGTGGTTTTGGGGATGGGGATACGCAGTATTTT
>TRBV5-1|NA|TRBJ2-7|NA
CASSLSSAYEQYF
TGCGCCAGCAGCTTAAGCTCAGCCTACGAGCAGTACTTC
>TRBV6-5|NA|TRBJ1-2|NA
CASSRRAGSLNGYTF
TGTGCCAGCAGCCGTCGGGCGGGGAGTCTGAATGGCTACACCTTC
>TRBV7-9|NA|TRBJ1-1|NA
CASSLRQPGTEAFF
TGTGCCAGCAGCCTCAGACAGCCGGGCACTGAAGCTTTCTTT
>TRBV4-2|NA|TRBJ1-1|NA
CASSPSIMNTEAFF
TGTGCCAGCAGCCCCAGTATTATGAACACTGAAGCTTTCTTT
>TRBV6-1|NA|TRBJ1-5|NA
CASSGSAFQGNQPQHF
TGTGCCAGCAGTGGGTCGGCGTTCCAGGGCAATCAGCCCCAGCATTTT
>TRBV2|TRBD1|TRBJ1-1|NA
CARRTGTSEAFF
TGTGCCAGGAGGACAGGGACGAGTGAAGCTTTCTTT
>TRBV6-1|NA|TRBJ2-7|NA
CASSDPGRVTYEQYF
TGTGCCAGCAGTGATCCGGGACGGGTTACCTACGAGCAGTACTTC
>TRBV5-6|NA|TRBJ2-1|NA
CASSSYNEQFF
TGTGCCAGCAGCTCATACAATGAGCAGTTCTTC
>TRBV7-9|NA|TRBJ1-1|NA
CASSLELEAFF
TGTGCCAGCAGCTTAGAACTTGAAGCTTTCTTT
>TRBV7-2|NA|TRBJ1-2|NA
CASSSRGTYYGYTF
TGTGCCAGCAGCTCGCGTGGGACTTACTATGGCTACACCTTC
>TRBV5-1|TRBD1|TRBJ1-3|NA
CASSFQGQGRRIYF
TGCGCCAGCAGCTTCCAAGGACAGGGAAGGCGCATATATTTT
>TRBV5-1|NA|TRBJ2-5|NA
CASSLKQLRAPVATETQYF
TGCGCCAGCAGCTTGAAACAACTCAGGGCTCCGGTTGCAACAGAGACCCAGTACTTC
>TRBV6-6|NA|TRBJ1-3|once
CASSPGRGNTIYF
TGTGCCAGCAGTCCCGGACGGGGAAACACCATATATTTT
>TRBV7-2|TRBD1|TRBJ2-2|NA
CASSLGPGGLTGELFF
TGTGCCAGCAGCTTAGGGCCAGGGGGCCTTACCGGGGAGCTGTTTTTT
>TRBV7-9|TRBD2|TRBJ2-1|NA
CASSLRLAGVYNEQFF
TGTGCCAGCAGCTTGAGACTAGCGGGGGTATACAATGAGCAGTTCTTC
>TRBV5-1|TRBD1|TRBJ2-7|NA
CASSVTGTGVEQYF
TGCGCCAGCAGCGTGACCGGGACAGGGGTCGAGCAGTACTTC
>TRBV5-4|TRBD1|TRBJ1-4|NA
CASALGGEEKLFF
TGTGCCAGCGCCCTAGGGGGCGAGGAAAAACTGTTTTTT